The sequence of this TCR beta chain was determined in a study of beta chain features in type 1 diabetes. On the study more broadly: The study found patients and healthy donors alike in age, gender and cell yields.

General study findings and limits: Type 1 diabetes patients had fewer VDJ junction insertions and more deletions. A moderate, significant TCRB CDR3 shortening appeared in type 1 diabetes across four CD4+ subsets.

This clone came up a few times. Antigen unknown. The sample contains more than one DNA sequence encoding this CDR3. V lost 2 bases to trimming and J lost 3 bases; unmatched junction nucleotides: 0. Germline V gene lookup returns CDR1 SGDLS and CDR2 YYNGEE. There are 14 residues in the CDR3. Sequenced material consisted of expressed TCRB transcripts (all of the isolated RNA was reverse transcribed). TCRdb's copy holds only in-frame clones and misses some; the assay was immunoSEQ multiplex PCR. The data contain more than 250,000 clones, roughly a quarter of them singletons. V and J are TRBV9 and TRBJ2-1, with TRBD2 matching over 9 bases. Material for sequencing was naive CD4+ T cells from blood. This receptor was identified in a woman aged 25 to 39 with type 1 diabetes. The DNA of the CDR3 is TGTGCCAGCAGCGTTAGCGGGAGCTACAATGAGCAGTTCTTC. The encoded protein is CASSVSGSYNEQFF.